This T cell receptor beta chain was profiled in a study of T cell repertoires in cytomegalovirus infection. Study in general: The study used recently identified HLA-C-restricted and well-studied HLA-B-restricted CMV epitopes. Shared public TCR beta signatures pointed to both CMV infection and a matching HLA type.

Whole-study findings and limits: There were HLA-C-restricted CMV-specific TCR beta clonotypes dominating the ex vivo response.

TCRdb fed the reads into MiXCR, producing one record per CDR3 protein. Here the sample spans 360,000 or so distinct CDR3 sequences, roughly 34% being singletons. Notes on this clonotype: Its antigen remains unknown.

The CDR3 is 17 residues long. V was trimmed by 6 bases and J by 0 bases, leaving 18 bases between them. From germline, CDR1 is MDHEN and CDR2 SYDVKM. The sequence was collected from a human donor in good health (CMV status not recorded). Some clones in this sample may be carry-over from other donors' samples. The chain carries TRBV28 and TRBJ1-5; D is perhaps TRBD1 (6 bases). Sequenced material: cultured PBMCs, taken from culture after CMV antigen stimulation. CDR3 DNA: TGTGCCAGCAGCTTCCGGGACAACCCTTCTAGCAATCAGCCCCAGCATTTT. This gives the protein CASSFRDNPSSNQPQHF.